The rows below give T cell receptor beta chains drawn from one sample of a study of type 1 and type 2 diabetes patients. TCRdb reanalysed the multiplex PCR reads using MiXCR and keeps one entry per CDR3 protein. The table lists about 250,000 distinct CDR3 sequences, more than 40% of them singletons. The sequencing input was peripheral blood mononuclear cells (PBMCs). The source is a young man with type 2 diabetes. CDR3s include the opening cysteine and the closing phenylalanine or tryptophan. Fields, in order: J gene, D gene, clone size, V gene, CDR3 protein, CDR3 DNA. A D gene is named only where the DNA matches it firmly. Some rows have no size entry. The others give once, few or many, or a class for an expanded clone.

>TRBJ2-5|TRBD2|-|TRBV7-2
CASSFRTSGTQETQYF
TGTGCCAGCAGCTTCCGGACTAGCGGGACCCAAGAGACCCAGTACTTC
>TRBJ2-2|-|-|TRBV27
CASSTTRTGELFF
TGTGCCAGCAGTACCACCCGGACCGGGGAGCTGTTTTTT
>TRBJ2-5|TRBD2|-|TRBV7-2
CASSVGLASETQYF
TGTGCCAGCAGCGTGGGACTAGCTTCAGAGACCCAGTACTTC
>TRBJ2-7|TRBD2|-|TRBV10-1
CASSLRGRGPAGENYEQYF
TGCGCCAGCAGTCTTCGGGGCAGGGGCCCAGCGGGAGAGAACTACGAGCAGTACTTC
>TRBJ2-3|TRBD2|-|TRBV29-1
CSVKTSGGLDTQYF
TGCAGCGTTAAGACTAGCGGGGGATTGGATACGCAGTATTTT
>TRBJ1-4|-|-|TRBV20-1
CSATSSPWKLFF
TGCAGTGCTACTTCATCCCCCTGGAAACTGTTTTTT
>TRBJ2-1|TRBD2|few|TRBV7-3
CASSLRLAGYNEQFF
TGTGCCAGCAGCCTTCGACTAGCGGGATACAATGAGCAGTTCTTC
>TRBJ2-7|TRBD2|few|TRBV14
CASSQFSGGSYEQYF
TGTGCCAGCAGCCAGTTTAGCGGGGGTTCCTACGAGCAGTACTTC
>TRBJ1-6|TRBD1|many|TRBV7-8
CASSLATGTGGPPLHF
TGTGCCAGCAGCTTAGCGACGGGGACAGGGGGCCCACCCCTCCACTTT
>TRBJ1-2|-|-|TRBV6-2/TRBV6-3
CASSYSTGYGYTF
TGTGCCAGCAGTTACTCGACAGGCTATGGCTACACCTTC
>TRBJ1-1|-|-|TRBV19
CASSIVLGDTEAFF
TGTGCCAGTAGTATAGTTCTGGGGGACACTGAAGCTTTCTTT
>TRBJ1-6|-|-|TRBV7-2
CASAPGPYNSPLHF
TGTGCCAGCGCGCCTGGCCCCTATAATTCACCCCTCCACTTT
>TRBJ1-3|TRBD1|-|TRBV12-5
CASGLALTGVSGNTIYF
TGTGCTAGTGGTTTGGCTCTTACAGGGGTCTCTGGAAACACCATATATTTT
>TRBJ2-7|-|-|TRBV7-9
CASSLELGNYEQYF
TGTGCCAGCAGCTTGGAGCTAGGGAACTACGAGCAGTACTTC
>TRBJ1-4|-|-|TRBV7-8
CASSFYPSSGEKLFF
TGTGCCAGCAGTTTCTATCCATCCTCAGGTGAAAAACTGTTTTTT
>TRBJ2-2|-|-|TRBV6-1
CASSEIKGSTGELFF
TGTGCCAGCAGTGAAATCAAGGGAAGTACCGGGGAGCTGTTTTTT
>TRBJ2-2|-|-|TRBV27
CASSLYPSGELFF
TGTGCCAGCAGTTTATACCCATCCGGGGAGCTGTTTTTT
>TRBJ2-2|TRBD2|few|TRBV19
CASKGEGSGELFF
TGTGCCAGTAAAGGGGAGGGGTCCGGGGAGCTGTTTTTT
>TRBJ1-1|-|few|TRBV12-3/TRBV12-4
CASSFSEAFF
TGTGCCAGCAGTTTTTCTGAAGCTTTCTTT
>TRBJ2-1|-|few|TRBV7-8
CASSSRSGLKNEQFF
TGTGCCAGCAGCTCCAGATCGGGCCTAAAAAATGAGCAGTTCTTC
>TRBJ1-2|-|-|TRBV29-1
CSVEARTGLYGYTF
TGCAGCGTTGAAGCCAGGACGGGCTTGTATGGCTACACCTTC
>TRBJ2-5|-|-|TRBV29-1
CSVEFYQETQYF
TGCAGCGTTGAGTTTTACCAAGAGACCCAGTACTTC
>TRBJ1-1|TRBD1|-|TRBV19
CASTRGQGAEAFF
TGTGCCAGTACTAGGGGACAGGGGGCCGAAGCTTTCTTT
>TRBJ2-2|-|-|TRBV15
CATSRDHRAGELFF
TGTGCCACCAGCAGAGATCATAGGGCCGGGGAGCTGTTTTTT
>TRBJ2-6|-|-|TRBV20-1
CSASTGHSGANVLTF
TGCAGTGCTAGCACGGGACACTCTGGGGCCAACGTCCTGACTTTC
>TRBJ2-6|-|-|TRBV5-1
CASSLVPQISGANVLTF
TGCGCCAGCAGCTTGGTCCCCCAAATCTCTGGGGCCAACGTCCTGACTTTC
>TRBJ2-7|-|-|TRBV7-2
CASSLGDQGPYEQYF
TGCGCCAGCAGCCTCGGGGATCAGGGTCCCTACGAGCAGTACTTC
>TRBJ2-7|-|-|TRBV7-2
CASSSDRLVHEQNF
TGTGCCAGCAGCTCCGACCGACTAGTCCACGAGCAGAACTTC
>TRBJ1-2|-|-|TRBV6-6
CASSSRTLYYGYTF
TGTGCCAGCAGTTCCCGGACTCTATACTATGGCTACACCTTC
>TRBJ1-1|-|-|TRBV20-1
CSAWDHSNTEAFF
TGCAGTGCTTGGGATCACTCGAACACTGAAGCTTTCTTT
>TRBJ1-6|-|-|TRBV6-4
CASSSTGTRKTPLHF
TGTGCCAGCAGTTCGACCGGGACCCGCAAGACACCCCTCCACTTT
>TRBJ2-1|TRBD2|-|TRBV7-9
CASSLVRLAGNEQFF
TGTGCCAGCAGCTTAGTGCGGCTAGCGGGAAATGAGCAGTTCTTC
>TRBJ1-4|-|-|TRBV29-1
CSVVLPGTVDEKLFF
TGCAGCGTTGTTCTTCCCGGGACGGTGGACGAAAAACTGTTTTTT
>TRBJ1-1|TRBD1|many|TRBV2
CASSLDRATEAFF
TGTGCCAGCAGTCTAGACAGGGCTACTGAAGCTTTCTTT
>TRBJ2-7|-|once|TRBV6-2/TRBV6-3
CASSYSKVLLPRISYEQYF
TGTGCCAGCAGTTACTCGAAGGTTCTTCTCCCCCGGATCTCGTACGAGCAGTACTTC
>TRBJ1-2|-|few|TRBV7-8
CASSLEDWALGGYTF
TGTGCCAGCAGCTTAGAAGACTGGGCCCTAGGAGGCTACACCTTC